This entry concerns a single TCR beta chain. The target antigen is unknown. This sample was included in a study of cytomegalovirus exposure and HLA in healthy donors. This CDR3 comprises 11 residues. Germline V gene lookup returns CDR1 LNHDA and CDR2 SQIVND (reference sequence). Deletions cut 3 bases from V and 13 bases from J, with 9 bases between. The PCR made use of 60 Vbeta and 13 Jbeta primers. TCRdb keeps only in-frame clones here, not all; method: immunoSEQ multiplex PCR. The sample contains approximately 160,000 clones, around 80% of which appear only once. Notes on the study in general: What a later analysis reportedly showed was that an Asian-associated ancestry cluster had fewer N-insertions than the approximately 700-donor mean.

The sequence came from a woman aged 45-60 years in good health and CMV-seropositive. Source material: PBMCs. This sequence joins TRBV19 and TRBJ1-4, with D uncertain. The CDR3 protein is CASSIRLRLFF. Written as DNA, the CDR3 is TGTGCCAGTAGTATTAGACTACGACTGTTTTTT.